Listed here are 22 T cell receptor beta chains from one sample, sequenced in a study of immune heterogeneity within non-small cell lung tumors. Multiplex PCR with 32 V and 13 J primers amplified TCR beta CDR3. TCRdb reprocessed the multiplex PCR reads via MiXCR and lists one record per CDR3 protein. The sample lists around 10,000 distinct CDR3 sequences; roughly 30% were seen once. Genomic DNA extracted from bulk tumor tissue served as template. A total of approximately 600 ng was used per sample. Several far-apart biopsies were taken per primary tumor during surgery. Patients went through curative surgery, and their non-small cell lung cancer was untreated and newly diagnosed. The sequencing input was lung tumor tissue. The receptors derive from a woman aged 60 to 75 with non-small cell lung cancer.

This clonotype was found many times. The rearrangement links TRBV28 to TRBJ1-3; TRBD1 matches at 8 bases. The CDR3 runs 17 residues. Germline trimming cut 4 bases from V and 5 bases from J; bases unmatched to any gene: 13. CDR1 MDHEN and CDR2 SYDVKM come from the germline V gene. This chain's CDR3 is CASSYPLGQARRNTIYF. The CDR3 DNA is TGTGCCAGCAGTTACCCCTTGGGACAGGCCCGAAGAAACACCATATATTTT.

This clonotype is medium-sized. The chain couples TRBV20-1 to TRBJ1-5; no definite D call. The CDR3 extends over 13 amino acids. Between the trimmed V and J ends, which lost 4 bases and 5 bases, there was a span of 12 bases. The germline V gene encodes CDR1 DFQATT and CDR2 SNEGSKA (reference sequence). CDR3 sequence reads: CSANSLDDQPQHF. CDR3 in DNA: TGCAGTGCTAATTCATTGGACGATCAGCCCCAGCATTTT.

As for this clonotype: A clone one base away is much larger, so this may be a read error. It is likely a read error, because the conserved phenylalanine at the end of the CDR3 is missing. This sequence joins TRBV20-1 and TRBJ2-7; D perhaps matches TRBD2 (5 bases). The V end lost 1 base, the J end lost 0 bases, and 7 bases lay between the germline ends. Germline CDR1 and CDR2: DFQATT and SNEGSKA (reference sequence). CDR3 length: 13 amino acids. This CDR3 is CSARGTASYEQYL. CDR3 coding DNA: TGCAGTGCTAGAGGGACTGCCTCCTACGAGCAGTACTTG.

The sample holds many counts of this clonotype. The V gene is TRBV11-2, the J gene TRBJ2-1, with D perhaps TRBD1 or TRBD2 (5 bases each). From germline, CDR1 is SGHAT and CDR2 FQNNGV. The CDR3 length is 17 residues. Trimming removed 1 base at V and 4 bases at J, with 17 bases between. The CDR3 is CASSLGTGRMLYNEQFF. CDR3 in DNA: TGTGCCAGCAGCTTAGGAACGGGACGGATGTTGTACAATGAGCAGTTCTTC.

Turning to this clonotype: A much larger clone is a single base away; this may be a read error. The CDR3 region is CGSSFWDRGRLDTEAFF. The CDR3 DNA follows: TGTGGCAGCAGTTTTTGGGACAGGGGGCGCCTGGACACTGAAGCTTTCTTT. The rearrangement links TRBV28 to TRBJ1-1; 12 bases match TRBD1. The CDR3 is made up of 17 amino acids. CDR1 is MDHEN and CDR2 is SYDVKM in the germline V gene.

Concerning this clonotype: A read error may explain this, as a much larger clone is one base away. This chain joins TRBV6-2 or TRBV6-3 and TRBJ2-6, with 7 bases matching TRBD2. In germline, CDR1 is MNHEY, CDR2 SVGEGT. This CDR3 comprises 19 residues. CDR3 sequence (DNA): TGTGCCAGCACCCTGTTCGGGCTAGCGGACACCACCGGGGCCAACCTCCTGACTTTC. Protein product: CASTLFGLADTTGANLLTF.

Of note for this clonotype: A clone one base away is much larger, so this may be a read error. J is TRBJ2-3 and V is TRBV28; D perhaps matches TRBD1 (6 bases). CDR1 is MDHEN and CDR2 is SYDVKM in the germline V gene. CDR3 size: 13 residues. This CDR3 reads CASKDSSTGTQYF. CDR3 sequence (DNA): TGTGCCAGCAAGGACAGCTCAACAGGTACGCAGTATTTT.

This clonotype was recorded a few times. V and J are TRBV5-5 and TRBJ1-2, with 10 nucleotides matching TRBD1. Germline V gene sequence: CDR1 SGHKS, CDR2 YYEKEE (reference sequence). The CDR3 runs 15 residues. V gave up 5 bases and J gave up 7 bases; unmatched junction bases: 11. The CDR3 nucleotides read TGTGCCAGCAGTTTAAGCGGACAGGGGGGTGGTGGCTACACCTTC. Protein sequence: CASSLSGQGGGGYTF.

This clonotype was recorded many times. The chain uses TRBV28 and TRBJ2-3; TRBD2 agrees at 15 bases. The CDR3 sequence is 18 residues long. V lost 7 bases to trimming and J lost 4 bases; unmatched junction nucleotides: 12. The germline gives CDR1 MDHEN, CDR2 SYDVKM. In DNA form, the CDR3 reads TGTGCCAGCAACTTCGGCGGACTAGCGGGAGGGGAGGCAGATACGCAGTATTTT. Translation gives CASNFGGLAGGEADTQYF.

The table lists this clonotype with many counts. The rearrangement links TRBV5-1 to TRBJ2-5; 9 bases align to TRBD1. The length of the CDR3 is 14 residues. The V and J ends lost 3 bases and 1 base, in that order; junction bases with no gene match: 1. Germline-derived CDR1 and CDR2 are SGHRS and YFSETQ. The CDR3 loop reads CASSSDRGQETQYF. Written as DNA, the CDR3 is TGCGCCAGCAGCTCGGACAGGGGCCAAGAGACCCAGTACTTC.

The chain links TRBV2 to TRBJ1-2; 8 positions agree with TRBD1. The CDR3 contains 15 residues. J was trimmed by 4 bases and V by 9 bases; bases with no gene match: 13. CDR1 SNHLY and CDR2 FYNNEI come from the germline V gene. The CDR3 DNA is TGTGCCAGTCTCGGATCAGGGGGCCGGGGCTATGGCTACACCTTC. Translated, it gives CASLGSGGRGYGYTF.

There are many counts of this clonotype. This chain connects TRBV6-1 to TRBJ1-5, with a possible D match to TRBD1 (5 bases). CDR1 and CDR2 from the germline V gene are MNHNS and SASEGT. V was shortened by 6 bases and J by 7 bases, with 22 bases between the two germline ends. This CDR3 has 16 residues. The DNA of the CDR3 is TGTGCCAGCAGCTATCCCGACGCAGGGCTAGGGCAGCCCCAGCATTTT. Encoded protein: CASSYPDAGLGQPQHF.

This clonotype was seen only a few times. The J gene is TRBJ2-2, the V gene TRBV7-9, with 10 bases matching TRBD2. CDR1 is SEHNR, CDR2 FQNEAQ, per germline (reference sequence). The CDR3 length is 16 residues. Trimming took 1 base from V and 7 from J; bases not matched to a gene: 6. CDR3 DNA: TGTGCCAGCAGCTTAGAGGCTAGCGGGAGTGGCGGGGAGCTGTTTTTT. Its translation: CASSLEASGSGGELFF. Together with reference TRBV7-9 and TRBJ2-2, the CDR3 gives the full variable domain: DTGVSQNPRHKITKRGQNVTFRCDPISEHNRLYWYRQTLGQGPEFLTYFQNEAQLEKSRLLSDRFSAERPKGSFSTLEIQRTEQGDSAMYLCASSLEASGSGGELFFGEGSRLTVL.

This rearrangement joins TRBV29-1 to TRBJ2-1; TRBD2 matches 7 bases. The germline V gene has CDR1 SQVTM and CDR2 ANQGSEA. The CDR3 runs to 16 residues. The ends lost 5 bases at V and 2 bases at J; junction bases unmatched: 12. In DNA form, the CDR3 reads TGCAGCGTTCCCTCCCACTCGAGCGGGACCTACAATGAGCAGTTCTTC. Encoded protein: CSVPSHSSGTYNEQFF.

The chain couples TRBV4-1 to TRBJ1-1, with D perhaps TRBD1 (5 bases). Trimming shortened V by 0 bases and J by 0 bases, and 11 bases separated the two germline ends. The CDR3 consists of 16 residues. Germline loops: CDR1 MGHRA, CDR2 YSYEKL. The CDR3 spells CASSQDPGRMNTEAFF. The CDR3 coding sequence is TGCGCCAGCAGCCAAGACCCGGGACGGATGAACACTGAAGCTTTCTTT.

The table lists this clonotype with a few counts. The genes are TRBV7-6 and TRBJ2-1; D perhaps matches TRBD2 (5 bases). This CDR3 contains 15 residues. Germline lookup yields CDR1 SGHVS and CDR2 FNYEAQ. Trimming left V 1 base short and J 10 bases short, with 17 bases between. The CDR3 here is CASSLGRAPEGEQFF. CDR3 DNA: TGTGCCAGCAGCTTAGGGCGGGCCCCTGAGGGAGAGCAGTTCTTC.

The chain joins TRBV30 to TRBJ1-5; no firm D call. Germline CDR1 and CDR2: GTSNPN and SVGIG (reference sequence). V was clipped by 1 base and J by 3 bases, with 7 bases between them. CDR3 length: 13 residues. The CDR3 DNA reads TGTGCCTGGAGTGATGGATACAATCAGCCCCAGCATTTT. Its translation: CAWSDGYNQPQHF.

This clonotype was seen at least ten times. The CDR3 sequence: CASSSPGQGYGYTF. The CDR3 coding sequence is TGTGCCAGCAGCTCCCCGGGACAGGGGTATGGCTACACCTTC. The genes are TRBV7-2 and TRBJ1-2; 10 nucleotides agree with TRBD1. Trimming at V came to 4 bases and at J to 5 bases, leaving 4 bases not matched to a gene. The germline V gene has CDR1 SGHTA and CDR2 FQGNSA. This CDR3 comprises 14 residues.

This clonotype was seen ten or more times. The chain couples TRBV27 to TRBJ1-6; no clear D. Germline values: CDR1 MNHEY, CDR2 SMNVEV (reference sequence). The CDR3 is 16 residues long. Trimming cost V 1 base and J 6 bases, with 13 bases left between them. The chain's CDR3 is CASSLWAGYSNSPLHF. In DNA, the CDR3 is TGTGCCAGCAGTTTATGGGCAGGATATTCTAATTCACCCCTCCACTTT.

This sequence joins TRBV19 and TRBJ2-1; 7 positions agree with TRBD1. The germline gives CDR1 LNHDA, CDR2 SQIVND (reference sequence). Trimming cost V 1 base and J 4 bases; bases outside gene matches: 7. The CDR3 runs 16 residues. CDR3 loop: CASSIVRTGAYNEQFF. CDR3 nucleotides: TGTGCCAGTAGTATAGTAAGGACAGGAGCGTACAATGAGCAGTTCTTC.

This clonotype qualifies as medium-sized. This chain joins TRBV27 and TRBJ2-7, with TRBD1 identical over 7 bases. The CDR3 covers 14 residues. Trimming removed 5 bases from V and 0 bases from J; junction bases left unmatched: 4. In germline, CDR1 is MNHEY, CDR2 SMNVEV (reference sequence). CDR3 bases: TGTGCCAGCAGTCAGAACAGGGGCTCCTACGAGCAGTACTTC. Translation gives CASSQNRGSYEQYF.

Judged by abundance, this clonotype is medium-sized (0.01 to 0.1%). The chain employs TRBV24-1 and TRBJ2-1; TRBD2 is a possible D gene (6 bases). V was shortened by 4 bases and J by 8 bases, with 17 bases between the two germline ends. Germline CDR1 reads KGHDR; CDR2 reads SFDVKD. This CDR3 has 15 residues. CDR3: CATSDPLYGSDEQFF. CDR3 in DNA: TGTGCCACCAGTGACCCCCTATACGGGAGCGATGAGCAGTTCTTC.